In its sample, the clone carrying this T cell receptor (beta chain) was seen many times. TCRdb re-called the 5' RACE reads with MiXCR, one entry per CDR3 protein. Found here are about 13,000 distinct CDR3 sequences, more than 4.5% of them singletons; the top ten hold 51%. The data originate from a study of T cells after yellow fever vaccination. Germline values: CDR1 SQVTM, CDR2 ANQGSEA. J lost 5 bases, V lost 7 bases, and 10 bases had no gene match. This CDR3 is 14 amino acids long. This clonotype was sampled from a man under 40 who received the YFV17D yellow fever vaccine. The chain carries TRBV29-1 and TRBJ2-5; TRBD2 aligns across 10 bases. Material: PBMCs, either bulk or a sorted T-cell subset (CD4+, CD8+, memory, or dextramer-sorted; not recorded which), obtained 45 days after the yellow fever booster vaccination. The CDR3 reads CSAYQREGWETQYF. The CDR3 DNA follows: TGCAGCGCCTACCAGCGGGAGGGATGGGAGACCCAGTACTTC.